This T cell receptor (beta chain) derives from a study of T cells expressing NK-cell markers (dated by TCRdb to 2018 to 2021). For context, the study as a whole: In sorted CD3+CD56+NKG2C+, CD3+CD56+NKG2C- and CD3+CD56-NKG2C+ T-cell subsets from several donors, TCR beta-chain repertoires were profiled. Of the eight sequenced donors, seven were found to be HCMV-seropositive and one was found to be HCMV-seronegative. The eight sequenced donors were randomly selected healthy volunteers, three men and five women. Sequencing of the libraries produced 2 x 150 bp reads on Illumina HiSeq 2000/2500, MiSeq or NextSeq. Points the paper makes about the study in general: Whether the expanded NKG2C-expressing T cell clones were specific for HCMV antigens was left unclear. For six donors, the dominant CD3+CD56+NKG2C+ clonotypes were among the top 10 CD8+ clonotypes and accounted for about 1.0-7.5% of CD8+ T cells. Those dominant clonotypes were again the most abundant among CD3+CD56-NKG2C+ cells in a few donors, at roughly 28.3-65%.

Concerning this clonotype itself: The specificity of this receptor is unknown.

Reads for this sample came from an Illumina HiSeq 2000. The TCR beta cDNA libraries were made using 5'RACE template switching, a step that added both a universal primer site and unique molecular identifiers. cDNA synthesis was primed from the TCR beta constant segment, followed by two successive PCR amplification steps. The paper's processing steps were these. MIGEC handled demultiplexing of the reads and grouping by UMI, while MiTCR was used to assemble and quantify clonotypes. To exclude erroneous sequences, only TCR cDNA sequences supported by at least two reads were retained. Downstream repertoire analysis used the tcR package, and clonotypes were matched across fractions by CDR3 nucleotide sequence plus V segment. VDJmatch was used to annotate antigen specificity against VDJdb, with one amino acid substitution in CDR3 allowed. Through TCRdb reprocessing, the reads give one entry per CDR3 protein sequence; DNA is omitted. Clone size and V and J calls follow TCRdb, not the original study. This sample's clone table shows 200,000 to 300,000 distinct CDR3 sequences. About 4.2% of the sample is taken by the ten largest.

From a lookup of the germline V gene (reference sequence), CDR1 and CDR2 are DFQATT and SNEGSKA. The cysteine opens and the phenylalanine closes a CDR3 of 14 amino acids. The coding DNA is unavailable. HCMV-specific IgG was detected in serum with a commercial ELISA kit to determine HCMV serostatus. Ficoll density gradient centrifugation was used to isolate peripheral blood mononuclear cells from blood. The chain joins TRBV20-1 to TRBJ2-1; there is no DNA to check the TCRdb D call of TRBD2. This TCR was recovered from a woman between 18 and 75 years old in good health. The sample consisted of blood T cells: a sorted CD56 or NKG2C T cell subset, CD4+ or CD8+ T cells, or bulk PBMC T cells (not recorded which). CDR3 protein: CSAQRIAAYNEQFF.